This TCR beta chain came from a study of blood T cells in healthy people across ages. Study in general: When template switching was applied, about one barcoded beta molecule was captured per two T cells.

Primers used in a second PCR of roughly 6 to 11 cycles were a sample-barcoded 5' primer and a J-beta primer mix. In TCRdb, the 5' RACE reads were re-called with MiXCR into one record per CDR3 protein. The table includes 800,000 to 1,300,000 distinct CDR3 sequences, about 23% detected once. There are a few counts of this clonotype. The ends were cut back, 8 bases at V and 4 bases at J, with 16 bases in the middle. In germline, CDR1 is MDHEN, CDR2 SYDVKM. CDR3 size: 14 residues. A further study also used this sample, focusing on T cells of mothers and their children. That study reports: The donors comprised more than five children and their three healthy Caucasian mothers. No persistent microchimeric T cell clones were detected at roughly 100 clones per million clonotypes sensitivity.

The chain links TRBV28 to TRBJ2-3; D gene ambiguous. The source is a girl aged 2-15 years in good health. What was sequenced was blood. CDR3 in DNA: TGTGCCAGCCGATTTGAGGCTATGGCAGATACGCAGTATTTT. Its protein product is CASRFEAMADTQYF.